Shown below are 23 T cell receptor beta chains from a single sample sequenced in a study of T cell responses to AZD1222 COVID-19 vaccine. TCRdb's table, derived via immunoSEQ multiplex PCR, lists solely in-frame clones and lacks some. Among tens of thousands of clones, 80% to 90% were seen once, and the ten largest hold 10% to 13%. Sequenced material: peripheral blood, taken on day 0 of AZD1222 vaccination. These receptors all stem from an adult in good health.

The chain links TRBV27 to TRBJ1-1; TRBD1 aligns across 10 bases. In germline, CDR1 is MNHEY, CDR2 SMNVEV (reference sequence). The CDR3 totals 15 residues. The V segment lost 8 bases and the J segment 4 bases; nucleotides outside the gene matches: 10. The chain's CDR3 is CASGRDRGLRTEAFF. DNA for the CDR3: TGTGCCAGCGGCCGGGACAGGGGCTTACGCACTGAAGCTTTCTTT.

The V call is TRBV5-1, the J call TRBJ2-7; D gene uncertain. V was shortened by 2 bases and J by 0 bases, with 12 bases between the two germline ends. Germline CDR1 is SGHRS and CDR2 is YFSETQ. The CDR3 runs 15 residues. CDR3 in amino acids: CASSLYVAGSYEQYF. CDR3 DNA sequence: TGCGCCAGCAGCTTATATGTAGCCGGCTCCTACGAGCAGTACTTC.

The chain is built from TRBV30 and TRBJ1-2, with no clear D. The germline gives CDR1 GTSNPN, CDR2 SVGIG (reference sequence). There are 12 residues in the CDR3. V lost 0 bases to trimming and J lost 4 bases, with 6 bases between them. The DNA of the CDR3 is TGTGCCTGGAGTGTCACTTTCTATGGCTACACCTTC. This sequence encodes CAWSVTFYGYTF.

This chain uses TRBV15 with TRBJ2-1; D is undetermined. Germline loops: CDR1 LNHNV, CDR2 YYDKDF (reference sequence). CDR3 length: 12 residues. V was cut by 5 bases and J by 9 bases, with 11 bases left in between. The CDR3 here is CATSALWSEQFF. The CDR3 nucleotides read TGTGCCACCAGCGCCCTATGGAGTGAGCAGTTCTTC. The full variable domain, rest sourced from reference TRBV15 and TRBJ2-1, is DAMVIQNPRYQVTQFGKPVTLSCSQTLNHNVMYWYQQKSSQAPKLLFHYYDKDFNNEADTPDNFQSRRPNTSFCFLDIRSPGLGDTAMYLCATSALWSEQFFGPGTRLTVL.

The chain employs TRBV5-4 and TRBJ2-2; 7 bases align to TRBD2. The V and J ends lost 2 bases and 0 bases, in that order; junction bases with no gene match: 7. The V gene's germline CDR1 is SGHNT and CDR2 YYREEE (reference sequence). The CDR3 is 17 residues long. The CDR3 loop is CASSFPGTNTNTGELFF. The CDR3 DNA is TGTGCCAGCAGCTTTCCCGGGACTAATACGAACACCGGGGAGCTGTTTTTT. Variable domain in full (rest from reference TRBV5-4 and TRBJ2-2): ETGVTQSPTHLIKTRGQQVTLRCSSQSGHNTVSWYQQALGQGPQFIFQYYREEENGRGNFPPRFSGLQFPNYSSELNVNALELDDSALYLCASSFPGTNTNTGELFFGEGSRLTVL.

This clone was counted a single time. The chain links TRBV30 to TRBJ1-2; 8 nucleotides match TRBD1. Per the germline V gene, CDR1 is GTSNPN and CDR2 is SVGIG (reference sequence). The length of the CDR3 is 16 residues. V was pared by 5 bases and J by 4 bases, with 15 bases of the junction left unmatched. The CDR3: CAWDSGGILRAYGYTF. In DNA, the CDR3 is TGTGCCTGGGACTCAGGGGGCATTTTAAGGGCCTATGGCTACACCTTC.

This clone is a singleton in its sample. This chain joins TRBV28 and TRBJ1-2; TRBD1 agrees at 7 bases. With 6 bases clipped from V and 2 bases from J, the junction kept 12 bases outside the gene matches. Germline assignment: CDR1 MDHEN and CDR2 SYDVKM. This CDR3 is built from 16 residues. CDR3 region: CASRPIQDRKNYGYTF. Written as DNA, the CDR3 is TGTGCCAGCAGGCCAATTCAGGACAGGAAAAACTATGGCTACACCTTC.

The chain has TRBV9 and TRBJ2-7; D unclear. The length of the CDR3 is 15 residues. V was cut by 4 bases and J by 0 bases, with 14 bases left in between. Germline assignment: CDR1 SGDLS and CDR2 YYNGEE. The CDR3 spells CASSLGLGSSYEQYF. DNA for the CDR3: TGTGCCAGCAGCCTAGGTTTGGGCAGCTCCTACGAGCAGTACTTC.

The V and J genes are TRBV30 and TRBJ1-1, with D unresolved. Germline V gives CDR1 GTSNPN, CDR2 SVGIG (reference sequence). This CDR3 comprises 14 residues. V was trimmed by 5 bases and J by 5 bases, leaving 18 bases between them. The CDR3, as DNA: TGTGCCTGGGGTAGGGAGAGAGGGTGGACTGAAGCTTTCTTT. As protein: CAWGRERGWTEAFF.

The chain uses TRBV18 and TRBJ1-5; 9 positions match TRBD1. Germline CDR1 is KGHSH and CDR2 is LQKENI. V was pared by 3 bases and J by 3 bases, with 6 bases of the junction left unmatched. The CDR3 consists of 16 residues. The CDR3 nucleotides are TGTGCCAGCTCACCCTCCTGGACAGGGGACAATCAGCCCCAGCATTTT. The encoded protein is CASSPSWTGDNQPQHF. The full variable domain, its missing parts supplied by reference TRBV18 and TRBJ1-5, is NAGVMQNPRHLVRRRGQEARLRCSPMKGHSHVYWYRQLPEEGLKFMVYLQKENIIDESGMPKERFSAEFPKEGPSILRIQQVVRGDSAAYFCASSPSWTGDNQPQHFGDGTRLSIL.

This clone was detected a few times. The gene calls are TRBV11-3 and TRBJ2-1; TRBD1 or TRBD2 may be the D gene (5 bases each). The germline gives CDR1 SGHNT, CDR2 YENEEA. The V gene lost 1 base and the J gene lost 3 bases, with 10 bases spanning the gap. The CDR3 sequence is 15 residues long. The CDR3 DNA sequence: TGTGCCAGCAGCTTAGCGGGGACGCTCTACAATGAGCAGTTCTTC. Translation: CASSLAGTLYNEQFF.

The J gene is TRBJ2-3, the V gene TRBV6-6; no clear D. The CDR3 loop spans 12 amino acids. CDR1 is MNHNY and CDR2 is SVGAGI in the germline V gene (reference sequence). V lost 10 bases to trimming and J lost 6 bases, with 14 bases between them. CDR3 in DNA: TGTGCCACCCAAGGGTATTTGGATACGCAGTATTTT. It specifies CATQGYLDTQYF.

V gene TRBV5-5 combines with J gene TRBJ1-4; 9 bases fit TRBD1. V lost 6 bases to trimming and J lost 5 bases; unmatched junction nucleotides: 8. The CDR3 consists of 15 residues. CDR1 SGHKS and CDR2 YYEKEE come from the germline V gene (reference sequence). The CDR3 DNA sequence: TGTGCCAGCACCACCGCCGGGACAGGGAATGAAAAACTGTTTTTT. This sequence encodes CASTTAGTGNEKLFF.

This chain uses TRBV2 with TRBJ1-5; unclear D gene. The CDR3 extends over 14 amino acids. Trimming removed 9 bases from V and 3 bases from J, with 15 bases in between. Germline loops: CDR1 SNHLY, CDR2 FYNNEI. The CDR3 sequence is CASRISDFNQPQHF. CDR3 DNA: TGTGCCAGTCGTATATCGGACTTCAATCAGCCCCAGCATTTT.

The rearrangement uses TRBV19 and TRBJ1-6; the D gene is possibly TRBD1 (6 bases). V lost 3 bases to trimming and J lost 10 bases, with 10 bases between them. Germline V gene sequence: CDR1 LNHDA, CDR2 SQIVND (reference sequence). The CDR3 consists of 13 residues. CDR3 sequence: CASSIAGDSPLHF. The CDR3 DNA follows: TGTGCCAGTAGTATCGCAGGGGACTCACCCCTCCACTTT.

CDR3 coding DNA: TGTGCCAGTATGGGAGGCTTCTCTGGAAACACCATATATTTT. It yields the protein CASMGGFSGNTIYF. The chain recombines TRBV19 with TRBJ1-3; D call uncertain. Germline CDR1 is LNHDA and CDR2 is SQIVND (reference sequence). There are 14 residues in the CDR3. V was pared by 7 bases and J by 0 bases, with 10 bases between.

This clone occurred once. The chain has TRBV11-1 and TRBJ2-2; TRBD1 matches 8 bases. Germline V gene lookup returns CDR1 SGHAT and CDR2 FQDESV (reference sequence). V lost 5 bases, J lost 2 bases, and 4 bases stayed unmatched. The CDR3 runs to 15 residues. The CDR3 nucleotides are TGTGCCAGCAGCCCGGGGACAGGAAACACCGGGGAGCTGTTTTTT. Translated: CASSPGTGNTGELFF.

This chain uses TRBV6-1 with TRBJ1-2; possibly TRBD1 for D (5 bases). This CDR3 region has 13 residues. V was clipped by 3 bases and J by 3 bases, with 8 bases between them. CDR1 and CDR2 (germline): MNHNS, SASEGT. The CDR3 DNA follows: TGTGCCAGCAGTGAGAAGGGGCACTATGGCTACACCTTC. The encoded protein is CASSEKGHYGYTF.

This clone occurred once. V gene TRBV6-6 combines with J gene TRBJ2-2, with D perhaps matching TRBD1 (6 bases). Germline V gene lookup returns CDR1 MNHNY and CDR2 SVGAGI (reference sequence). Trimming shortened V by 7 bases and J by 4 bases, and 13 bases separated the two germline ends. CDR3 length: 14 residues. CDR3 loop: CASTLDRSTGELFF. In DNA, the CDR3 is TGTGCCAGCACCCTCGACAGGAGCACCGGGGAGCTGTTTTTT.

This chain connects TRBV28 to TRBJ1-5, with TRBD1 matching over 7 bases. The CDR3 length is 14 residues. After removal of 3 bases from V and 4 bases from J, the junction contained 3 bases not matched to a gene. Germline V CDR1 and CDR2: MDHEN, SYDVKM. In nucleotides, the CDR3 is TGTGCCAGCAGTTTGGGACAGCCAAATCAGCCCCAGCATTTT. Its protein product is CASSLGQPNQPQHF.

CDR3 sequence reads: CASSRGQGGWETQYF. In nucleotides, the CDR3 is TGCGCCAGCAGCCGAGGACAGGGAGGTTGGGAGACCCAGTACTTC. The chain links TRBV4-1 to TRBJ2-5, with 8 nucleotides matching TRBD1. CDR1 is MGHRA, CDR2 YSYEKL, per germline. The CDR3 is made up of 15 amino acids. Trimming removed 4 bases from V and 5 bases from J; junction bases left unmatched: 9.

V is TRBV19 and J is TRBJ2-7; TRBD2 might be the D (6 bases). The CDR3 runs 13 residues. V was trimmed by 6 bases and J by 7 bases, leaving 16 bases between them. The V gene's germline CDR1 is LNHDA and CDR2 SQIVND (reference sequence). The CDR3 coding sequence is TGTGCCAGTAGCCCGACGGTGCGGGGAGAGCAGTACTTC. This gives the protein CASSPTVRGEQYF.

The J gene is TRBJ2-7, the V gene TRBV19; D perhaps matches TRBD2 (5 bases). CDR3 length: 12 amino acids. The V end was cut by 1 base, the J end by 4 bases, with 5 bases between. Per the germline V gene, CDR1 is LNHDA and CDR2 is SQIVND (reference sequence). The CDR3 protein is CASSIGGYEQYF. In DNA, the CDR3 is TGTGCCAGTAGTATAGGCGGGTACGAGCAGTACTTC.